This section outlines one T cell receptor beta chain sequence together with its context. The data stem from a study of glioma-infiltrating T cells after dendritic cell vaccination. In the study overall: Patients received autologous tumor lysate-pulsed dendritic cell vaccination between about 2003 and 2013. Dendritic cell vaccine was injected intradermally three times, biweekly.

TCRdb's copy holds only in-frame clones and misses some; the assay was immunoSEQ multiplex PCR. This sample has 95,000 to 110,000 clones, with roughly 76% found just once. V was pared by 2 bases and J by 2 bases, with 6 bases between. CDR3 length: 13 amino acids. Germline lookup yields CDR1 SEHNR and CDR2 FQNEAQ (reference sequence). Isocitrate dehydrogenase mutation was absent in all glioblastoma patients. The sequence derives from a human donor with glioblastoma. The sample was blood, taken before dendritic cell vaccination. This rearrangement joins TRBV7-9 to TRBJ1-1; D is ambiguous. The CDR3 DNA follows: TGTGCCAGCAGCTTATTCAAAAACACTGAAGCTTTCTTT. Encoded protein: CASSLFKNTEAFF.